The clone carrying this TCR beta chain was counted only a few times. What was sequenced were expressed TCRB transcripts, since all of the isolated RNA had been reverse transcribed. Sequencing used immunoSEQ multiplex PCR; TCRdb keeps in-frame clones, though not all of them. The sample carries roughly 130,000 clones, around a tenth recorded once. This specimen belongs to a study of beta chain features in type 1 diabetes. The CDR3 runs to 17 residues. In germline, CDR1 is SGHNT, CDR2 YYREEE (reference sequence). V shed 1 base and J 0 bases; nucleotides not matched to a gene: 7. The sequenced material came from central memory CD4+ T cells from blood. This sequence originates from a man aged 18 to 35 in good health. The V and J genes are TRBV5-4 and TRBJ2-1, with TRBD2 matching over 7 bases. The CDR3 region is CASSLQRGRGSYNEQFF. The CDR3 DNA is TGTGCCAGCAGCTTGCAGCGGGGACGGGGCTCCTACAATGAGCAGTTCTTC. The full variable domain, its missing parts supplied by reference TRBV5-4 and TRBJ2-1, is ETGVTQSPTHLIKTRGQQVTLRCSSQSGHNTVSWYQQALGQGPQFIFQYYREEENGRGNFPPRFSGLQFPNYSSELNVNALELDDSALYLCASSLQRGRGSYNEQFFGPGTRLTVL.